Presented here are 20 T cell receptor beta chains from one specimen sequenced in a study of vaccination and CD4 T cells after COVID-19 (dated by TCRdb to the early 2020s). Antigen specificity for these receptors is unknown. Interpreted using the paper, the treatment or condition label stands for: approximately 9-day PBMC culture with coronavirus spike peptide pools or control peptides (ViraFEST assay). CD4+ T cells from unexposed donors were collected before the COVID-19 pandemic (2011-2018). The protocol used for the library was PCR. The sample was run on an Illumina iSeq 100. DNA from cultured CD4+ T cells underwent TCR sequencing with the Oncomine TCR Beta short-read assay at the Johns Hopkins FTIC core. The QIAamp micro DNA kit was used to extract genomic DNA from the cultured CD4+ T cells. The public reads were quality trimmed at Q25 with fastp and then assembled into clones with MiXCR by TCRdb, keeping productive beta chains. CDR3 protein sequences are deduplicated, and each keeps its most common genes and DNA. Here the sample has about 9,300 distinct CDR3 sequences; under 40% occur a single time. The ten largest make up around 21% of the sample.

The sequenced sample consisted of CD4+ T cells from blood, cultured in vitro. Receptors were obtained from a human donor in good health.

The chain recombines TRBV12-3 or TRBV12-4 with TRBJ1-1; 12 bases match TRBD1. CDR3 length: 14 amino acids. The junction had 8 bases not matched to a gene; V was cut back by 5 bases and J by 10 bases. CDR3 sequence reads: CASSPWGQGAGAFF. The CDR3 coding sequence is TGTGCCAGCAGTCCCTGGGGACAGGGGGCAGGAGCTTTCTTT.

This clonotype has only a few counts. The gene calls are TRBV7-2 and TRBJ1-1, with 7 positions matching TRBD1. Germline V CDR1 and CDR2: SGHTA, FQGNSA. The CDR3 sequence is 14 residues long. V lost 4 bases to trimming and J lost 4 bases; unmatched junction nucleotides: 6. The CDR3 reads CASSSTGESTEAFF. The CDR3 nucleotides read TGTGCCAGCAGCTCAACAGGGGAGTCCACTGAAGCTTTCTTT. Full variable domain (remainder filled in from reference TRBV7-2 and TRBJ1-1): GAGVSQSPSNKVTEKGKDVELRCDPISGHTALYWYRQSLGQGLEFLIYFQGNSAPDKSGLPSDRFSAERTGGSVSTLTIQRTQQEDSAVYLCASSSTGESTEAFFGQGTRLTVV.

This clonotype was found a few times. The rearrangement uses TRBV6-2 or TRBV6-3 and TRBJ2-2; 7 bases fit TRBD1. This CDR3 is built from 15 residues. V shed 5 bases and J 2 bases; nucleotides not matched to a gene: 5. Germline V lookup: CDR1 MNHEY, CDR2 SVGEGT. The CDR3 DNA sequence: TGTGCCAGCAGTAGGGGGCTGTTTAACACCGGGGAGCTGTTTTTT. Encoded protein: CASSRGLFNTGELFF.

This chain joins TRBV12-3 or TRBV12-4 and TRBJ1-2; D might be TRBD1 (5 bases). The germline V and J ends were trimmed by 4 bases and 4 bases, with 10 bases remaining between them. The CDR3 sequence is 13 residues long. CDR3: CASSSRGGYGYTF. The CDR3 nucleotides are TGTGCCAGCAGTTCCCGTGGGGGCTATGGCTACACCTTC.

V gene TRBV10-3 combines with J gene TRBJ2-3, with 8 bases that match TRBD2. The CDR3 is 15 residues long. From germline, CDR1 is ENHRY and CDR2 SYGVKD. The ends lost 0 bases at V and 5 bases at J; junction bases unmatched: 4. CDR3 sequence reads: CAISESPGGRDTQYF. CDR3 nucleotide sequence: TGTGCCATCAGTGAGTCGCCGGGGGGGAGAGATACGCAGTATTTT.

The chain employs TRBV20-1 and TRBJ1-1; a possible D gene is TRBD1 (5 bases). Trimming cost V 6 bases and J 2 bases, with 13 bases left between them. This CDR3 contains 13 residues. Germline assignment: CDR1 DFQATT and CDR2 SNEGSKA (reference sequence). The CDR3 DNA reads as TGCAGTGCCCCGGGGAGGGGCAACACTGAAGCTTTCTTT. Protein sequence: CSAPGRGNTEAFF.

The rearrangement joins TRBV28 to TRBJ2-7; tentatively, D is TRBD2 (6 bases). The CDR3 runs to 15 residues. Germline-derived CDR1 and CDR2 are MDHEN and SYDVKM. Trimming removed 6 bases from V and 0 bases from J, with 15 bases in between. CDR3 in DNA: TGTGCCAGCAGCCCGGGACTTCGGAGCTCCTACGAGCAGTACTTC. Amino acid sequence: CASSPGLRSSYEQYF.

This clonotype was detected a few times. The gene calls are TRBV6-4 and TRBJ2-1; tentative D call: TRBD2 (6 bases). Germline CDR1 is MRHNA and CDR2 is SNTAGT. The CDR3 is 14 amino acids. Deletions cut 6 bases from V and 8 bases from J, with 17 bases between. CDR3 in amino acids: CASRLARLFDEQFF. CDR3 coding DNA: TGTGCCAGCAGGCTAGCGAGACTCTTTGATGAGCAGTTCTTC.

Concerning this clonotype itself: The germline gene is not matched at one end of the junction; a read error may be the cause. Here the CDR3 DNA reads TGTGCCAGCAGTGGACGACAGAAGAGCTCCTACAAGCAGTACTTC. Translating gives CASSGRQKSSYKQYF. The chain links TRBV2 to TRBJ2-7; tentative D call: TRBD1 (5 bases). The CDR3 contains 15 residues. Germline V gives CDR1 SNHLY, CDR2 FYNNEI.

The genes are TRBV6-1 and TRBJ2-3, with a tentative D call TRBD2 (6 bases). This CDR3 has 15 amino acids. V lost 5 bases and J lost 2, with 14 bases in between. The germline V gene has CDR1 MNHNS and CDR2 SASEGT. DNA of the CDR3: TGTGCCAGCAGTCGGACTATCCCTTTCACAGATACGCAGTATTTT. It specifies CASSRTIPFTDTQYF.

The genes are TRBV6-2 or TRBV6-3 and TRBJ2-7, with TRBD1 matching over 9 bases. The germline CDR1 and CDR2 sequences are MNHEY and SVGEGT. J lost 7 bases, V lost 6 bases, and 10 bases had no gene match. CDR3 length equals 14 residues. The CDR3 DNA reads as TGTGCCAGCAGACAGGGGGCCAGGGTTCGGGAGCAGTACTTC. It is translated as CASRQGARVREQYF.

The chain uses TRBV20-1 and TRBJ1-2, with TRBD1 matching 7 bases. Germline CDR1 DFQATT, CDR2 SNEGSKA (reference sequence). This CDR3 region has 13 residues. The trim removed 5 bases at V and 8 bases at J, leaving 11 bases unmatched. The DNA of the CDR3 is TGCAGTGCTGGGAAATTCACAGGGGAAGGCTACACCTTC. Translated, it gives CSAGKFTGEGYTF.

Within the sample, this clonotype is medium-sized. The chain is built from TRBV20-1 and TRBJ1-6; D unresolved. The V gene's germline CDR1 is DFQATT and CDR2 SNEGSKA (reference sequence). This CDR3 spans 16 amino acids. Trimming took 5 bases from V and 0 from J, leaving 14 bases between them. The CDR3 bases are TGCAGTGCTCTACCCGTTACGAGCTCCTATAATTCACCCCTCCACTTT. It yields the protein CSALPVTSSYNSPLHF.

A few counts support this clonotype. The chain employs TRBV10-3 and TRBJ2-7, with unresolved D. Trimming removed 2 bases at V and 0 bases at J, with 8 bases between. The CDR3 consists of 14 residues. Looked up from germline, CDR1 is ENHRY and CDR2 is SYGVKD. For the CDR3, the DNA is TGTGCCATCAGTGAGCCGGACGGCTCCTACGAGCAGTACTTC. It is translated as CAISEPDGSYEQYF.

This clonotype was seen a few times. CDR3 coding DNA: TGTGCCAGCAGCCCCGGGACTAGCGGCTTTACAGATACGCAGTATTTT. This codes for CASSPGTSGFTDTQYF. The gene calls are TRBV4-2 and TRBJ2-3, with 11 bases that match TRBD2. CDR1 and CDR2 (germline): LGHNA, YNFKEQ. The CDR3 has 16 residues. V dropped 4 bases and J dropped 3; count of bases not matched to a gene: 6.

The gene calls are TRBV6-5 and TRBJ2-3, with TRBD1 matching 9 bases. Germline V gene data show CDR1 as MNHEY and CDR2 as SVGAGI. The CDR3 consists of 16 residues. With V trimmed by 2 bases and J by 6 bases, 9 bases remained unmatched. CDR3 residues: CASSYLRDRAADTQYF. The DNA for the CDR3 is TGTGCCAGCAGTTACCTAAGGGACAGGGCGGCTGATACGCAGTATTTT.

The chain recombines TRBV7-3 with TRBJ2-1, with no clear D. The CDR3 has 14 amino acids. The V and J ends lost 5 bases and 8 bases respectively, with 16 bases between them. CDR1 SGHTA and CDR2 FQGTGA come from the germline V gene. The DNA for the CDR3 is TGTGCCAGCAGCCAAAGCGCTAGGGCCCATGAGCAGTTCTTC. Translated: CASSQSARAHEQFF. The entire variable domain, with the rest obtained from reference TRBV7-3 and TRBJ2-1, is as follows: GAGVSQTPSNKVTEKGKYVELRCDPISGHTALYWYRQSLGQGPEFLIYFQGTGAADDSGLPNDRFFAVRPEGSVSTLKIQRTERGDSAVYLCASSQSARAHEQFFGPGTRLTVL.

The chain uses TRBV4-3 and TRBJ1-2; D not certain. Looked up from germline, CDR1 is LGHNA and CDR2 is YSLEER. V was cut by 0 bases and J by 8 bases, with 13 bases left in between. The CDR3 consists of 14 residues. The CDR3 region is CASSQDIRRRGYTF. The CDR3 nucleotides are TGCGCCAGCAGCCAAGATATTCGGCGACGGGGCTACACCTTC.

The rearrangement uses TRBV12-3 or TRBV12-4 and TRBJ2-5; D not certain. Trimming pared 1 base from V and 2 bases from J, leaving 8 bases between. This CDR3 has 14 residues. The CDR3 nucleotides read TGTGCCAGCAGTTTAGGGACGGAACAAGAGACCCAGTACTTC. This sequence encodes CASSLGTEQETQYF.

By sample share, this clonotype is medium-sized (0.01 to 0.1%). V gene TRBV2 combines with J gene TRBJ1-1; D possibly corresponds to TRBD1 (6 bases). Per the germline V gene, CDR1 is SNHLY and CDR2 is FYNNEI. V lost 10 bases, J lost 10 bases, and 19 bases lay in between. There are 12 residues in the CDR3. The CDR3 loop reads CANALGGRGAFF. In nucleotides, the CDR3 is TGTGCCAACGCTCTGGGGGGGCGCGGAGCTTTCTTT.